What follows describes a single T cell receptor (beta chain). TCRdb's table, derived via immunoSEQ multiplex PCR, lists solely in-frame clones and lacks some. The sample contains about 60,000 clones, 90% of which appear only once. Germline V gene lookup returns CDR1 KGHSH and CDR2 LQKENI. The CDR3 runs 16 residues. Trimming removed 0 bases at V and 0 bases at J, with 11 bases between. The data are from a study of blood T cell repertoires in COVID-19. The source is a human donor with active COVID-19. The donor label of this sample is uncertain. The sequencing sample was made of peripheral blood. The chain employs TRBV18 and TRBJ1-1; a possible D gene is TRBD1 (5 bases). The CDR3 loop reads CASSPPVRGMNTEAFF. CDR3 nucleotide sequence: TGTGCCAGCTCACCACCGGTAAGGGGCATGAACACTGAAGCTTTCTTT.